This TCR beta chain was recovered during a study of tumor-infiltrating lymphocytes in primary liver carcinoma. Total RNA (roughly 540 ng) served as template for TCR beta cDNA synthesis primed by a constant-region primer. Slightly modified ARM-PCR, run as three nested multiplex PCR rounds, produced the TCR beta libraries. With TRBV1-TRBV30 forward primers and a C-beta reverse primer, the first two PCR rounds were run for around 10 cycles each. TCRdb reprocessed the multiplex PCR reads via MiXCR and lists one record per CDR3 protein. The repertoire holds about 350,000 distinct CDR3 sequences, with about two thirds as singletons. Germline CDR1 MGHRA, CDR2 YSYEKL. The CDR3 spans 15 residues. V shed 2 bases and J 12 bases; nucleotides not matched to a gene: 15. Unsorted whole blood supplied the RNA, and germline DNA was extracted too. Presurgery, 4 to 4.5 milliliters of peripheral blood were collected.

The specimen was peripheral blood. V is TRBV4-1 and J is TRBJ2-7; 8 nucleotides line up with TRBD2. The receptor was derived from a man aged 35-49 years with primary liver carcinoma and hepatitis B virus infection. The CDR3 sequence is CASSQPGTSWFSLYF. Here the CDR3 DNA reads TGCGCCAGCAGCCAACCCGGGACTAGTTGGTTTTCGCTGTACTTC.